A selection of T cell receptor beta chains follows, all from one sample in a study of cytomegalovirus exposure and HLA in healthy donors. Profiled with immunoSEQ multiplex PCR; TCRdb holds only in-frame clones, not every one. Seen here are about 98,000 clones, around 81% observed once, and the top ten hold approximately 3.7%. The sequenced material came from PBMCs. The receptors here all came from a female donor in good health and CMV-seropositive. CDR3s include the opening cysteine and the closing phenylalanine or tryptophan. D genes are given only for firm matches. Not all rows give a size; the values are once, few, many and, for expanded clones, a class.

D	V	size	J	CDR3	DNA
NA	TRBV29-1	NA	TRBJ1-1	CSVEEIAGNTEAFF	TGCAGCGTTGAAGAAATAGCGGGGAACACTGAAGCTTTCTTT
NA	TRBV9	once	TRBJ1-1	CASSVAGRATEAFF	TGTGCCAGCAGCGTAGCGGGCAGGGCCACTGAAGCTTTCTTT
NA	TRBV6-1	NA	TRBJ1-6	CASRGSPGSPLHF	TGTGCCAGCAGAGGCTCCCCAGGTTCACCCCTCCACTTT
NA	TRBV6-6	few	TRBJ1-2	CASNTDGGTDGYTF	TGTGCCAGCAACACTGACGGGGGAACGGATGGCTACACCTTC
TRBD1	TRBV19	NA	TRBJ1-1	CASLPLTGGITEAFF	TGTGCCAGTCTTCCCCTGACAGGGGGTATCACTGAAGCTTTCTTT
TRBD1	TRBV2	few	TRBJ2-1	CASMTGTVFNEQFF	TGTGCCAGCATGACCGGGACAGTGTTCAATGAGCAGTTCTTC
NA	TRBV5-6	NA	TRBJ1-2	CASSREGGSYGYTF	TGTGCCAGCAGCCGCGAGGGGGGGAGCTATGGCTACACCTTC
TRBD1	TRBV19	NA	TRBJ2-1	CASSAPTGGLGNEQFF	TGTGCCAGTAGTGCACCGACAGGGGGTTTAGGGAATGAGCAGTTCTTC
NA	TRBV14	NA	TRBJ1-2	CASSQEISDYGYTF	TGTGCCAGCAGCCAAGAGATTAGCGATTATGGCTACACCTTC
TRBD1	TRBV6-5	NA	TRBJ1-4	CASSSTGENEELFF	TGTGCCAGCAGCTCCACAGGGGAAAATGAAGAACTGTTTTTT
NA	TRBV10-1	NA	TRBJ2-5	CASSVTGAMTQYF	TGCGCCAGCAGTGTTACGGGAGCTATGACCCAGTACTTC
NA	TRBV20-1	NA	TRBJ2-5	CSARVLGRTYF	TGCAGTGCTAGAGTTTTAGGCAGGACATACTTC
TRBD1	TRBV20-1	NA	TRBJ1-1	CSASFRGQAFF	TGCAGTGCAAGCTTCAGGGGGCAAGCTTTCTTT
NA	TRBV19	few	TRBJ1-1	CASSSLAGGTEAFF	TGTGCCAGTAGTTCCCTTGCGGGAGGGACTGAAGCTTTCTTT
TRBD2	TRBV9	NA	TRBJ2-2	CASTSGGRASGELFF	TGTGCCAGCACGTCGGGCGGGAGGGCCTCCGGGGAGCTGTTTTTT
NA	TRBV10-2	NA	TRBJ1-1	CASSGGRGGATEAFF	TGCGCCAGCAGTGGCGGGAGGGGTGGAGCCACTGAAGCTTTCTTT
NA	TRBV18	NA	TRBJ1-1	CASRSGRGDEAFF	TGTGCCAGCCGTTCGGGGAGGGGAGATGAAGCTTTCTTT
NA	TRBV29-1	NA	TRBJ1-1	CSVETGLNTEAFF	TGCAGCGTTGAAACAGGCTTGAACACTGAAGCTTTCTTT
TRBD1	TRBV18	NA	TRBJ2-7	CASSPPLGQGYEQYF	TGTGCCAGCTCACCTCCGTTGGGACAGGGTTACGAGCAGTACTTC
TRBD2	TRBV19	NA	TRBJ2-1	CASSIVGLGLAEISSYNEQFF	TGTGCCAGTAGTATAGTCGGGTTGGGACTAGCGGAGATTAGCTCCTACAATGAGCAGTTCTTC
TRBD1	TRBV7-9	NA	TRBJ2-7	CASSLGQGGYEQYF	TGTGCCAGCAGCTTGGGACAGGGTGGCTACGAGCAGTACTTC
NA	TRBV6-5	NA	TRBJ1-2	CAAWGRSNYGYPF	TGTGCCGCCTGGGGGCGGTCGAACTATGGCTACCCCTTC
NA	TRBV6-1	NA	TRBJ1-4	CASSEYGGRTNEKLFF	TGTGCCAGCAGTGAATACGGCGGGAGAACTAATGAAAAACTGTTTTTT
NA	TRBV9	few	TRBJ1-1	CASSVPTGGGFAFF	TGTGCCAGCAGCGTCCCCACCGGCGGGGGTTTTGCTTTCTTT
NA	TRBV28	NA	TRBJ2-5	CASSLNPGEETQYF	TGTGCCAGCAGTTTAAATCCGGGGGAAGAGACCCAGTACTTC
NA	TRBV2	NA	TRBJ1-1	CASSDYMNTEAFF	TGTGCCAGCAGTGATTATATGAACACTGAAGCTTTCTTT
NA	TRBV21-1	NA	TRBJ1-5	CASSNSREVQPQHF	TGTGCCAGCAGCAATTCGAGGGAAGTTCAGCCCCAGCATTTT
NA	TRBV2	NA	TRBJ1-3	CASSLSGNTIYF	TGTGCCAGCAGCTTATCTGGAAACACCATATATTTT
NA	TRBV4-1	NA	TRBJ1-5	CASSHITQGNSNQPQHF	TGCGCCAGCAGCCACATTACACAGGGAAACTCCAATCAGCCCCAGCATTTT
NA	TRBV7-9	NA	TRBJ2-3	CASSLALADSLTDTQYF	TGTGCCAGCAGCTTAGCGTTAGCGGACTCCCTCACAGATACGCAGTATTTT
NA	TRBV7-8	few	TRBJ1-2	CASSLERTVSGYTF	TGTGCCAGCAGCTTAGAGAGAACAGTTTCTGGCTACACCTTC
NA	TRBV6-1	NA	TRBJ2-5	CASSVRLLETQYF	TGTGCCAGCAGTGTCAGGCTTCTGGAGACCCAGTACTTC
NA	TRBV19	NA	TRBJ2-2	CASSNGVGTGELFF	TGTGCCAGTAGTAACGGAGTCGGCACCGGGGAGCTGTTTTTT
NA	TRBV9	NA	TRBJ2-7	CASSVGDSETYEQYF	TGTGCCAGCAGCGTAGGGGATAGCGAGACCTACGAGCAGTACTTC
NA	TRBV12-2	NA	TRBJ1-5	CASRLGTRPRNQPQHF	TGTGCAAGTCGCTTAGGGACACGTCCCCGCAATCAGCCCCAGCATTTT
NA	TRBV11-2	NA	TRBJ2-3	CASSLRGGRAWADTQYF	TGTGCCAGCAGCCTGAGAGGGGGGAGGGCCTGGGCAGATACGCAGTATTTT
TRBD1	TRBV25-1	NA	TRBJ1-1	CASRDPGQPNTEAFF	TGTGCCAGCAGGGACCCGGGACAGCCCAACACTGAAGCTTTCTTT
NA	TRBV2	NA	TRBJ2-5	CASSGGRGGETQYF	TGTGCCAGCAGTGGAGGGAGGGGGGGAGAGACCCAGTACTTC
TRBD1	TRBV9	NA	TRBJ1-1	CASSGTGGPNTEAFF	TGTGCCAGCAGCGGGACAGGGGGTCCGAACACTGAAGCTTTCTTT
NA	TRBV6-6	NA	TRBJ1-1	CAVLAGPMNTEAFF	TGTGCCGTACTAGCCGGCCCCATGAACACTGAAGCTTTCTTT
NA	TRBV10-2	NA	TRBJ2-7	CASSAGQIGYEQYF	TGCGCCAGCAGTGCCGGACAGATAGGCTACGAGCAGTACTTC